The 17 T cell receptor beta chains in this list originate from one sample, sequenced in a study of T cell responses to AZD1222 COVID-19 vaccine. The protocol was immunoSEQ multiplex PCR, while the TCRdb copy is restricted to in-frame clones and leaves out a portion. The sample lists about 120,000 clones; approximately 90% were seen once. This specimen was peripheral blood, taken on day 0 of AZD1222 vaccination. The receptors come from an adult in good health.

The chain uses TRBV7-8 and TRBJ1-3; 10 bases agree with TRBD1. Looked up from germline, CDR1 is SGHVS and CDR2 is FQNEAQ. The junction had 6 bases not matched to a gene; V was cut back by 5 bases and J by 5 bases. The CDR3 is 15 amino acids. CDR3 bases: TGTGCCAGCAGCGCAAGACAGGGGGCCAGAAACACCATATATTTT. Its protein product is CASSARQGARNTIYF.

V and J are TRBV24-1 and TRBJ2-1; D is perhaps TRBD2 (6 bases). The CDR3 contains 16 residues. The germline V and J ends were trimmed by 5 bases and 5 bases, with 18 bases remaining between them. Germline lookup yields CDR1 KGHDR and CDR2 SFDVKD. The CDR3 region has the DNA TGTGCCACCAGTGGGGCGGGACTCAATGTCGACAATGAGCAGTTCTTC. It specifies CATSGAGLNVDNEQFF.

The chain is built from TRBV27 and TRBJ1-5; 8 bases match TRBD1. Germline loops: CDR1 MNHEY, CDR2 SMNVEV (reference sequence). After removal of 4 bases from V and 6 bases from J, the junction contained 5 bases not matched to a gene. This CDR3 is 14 amino acids long. The CDR3 region has the DNA TGTGCCAGCAGTTCTCGGACAGGGCGTCAGCCCCAGCATTTT. As protein: CASSSRTGRQPQHF.

The chain joins TRBV2 to TRBJ1-5, with D possibly TRBD1 on 5 matching bases. CDR1 and CDR2 (germline): SNHLY, FYNNEI. V dropped 1 base and J dropped 8 bases, with 12 bases sitting between them. The CDR3 loop spans 14 amino acids. This chain's CDR3 is CASSEGREGKPQHF. DNA for the CDR3: TGTGCCAGCAGTGAAGGCAGGGAAGGGAAGCCCCAGCATTTT.

This clone was seen only a few times. The chain is built from TRBV3-1 (or the pseudogene TRBV3-2) and TRBJ1-3, with D unresolved. CDR3 length: 14 residues. V shed 4 bases and J shed 2 bases, with 9 bases lying between them. Germline V CDR1 and CDR2: LGHDT, YNNKEL (reference sequence). The chain's CDR3 is CASSLDGTGNTIYF. The CDR3 coding sequence is TGTGCCAGCAGCCTGGACGGCACTGGAAACACCATATATTTT.

The chain is built from TRBV5-1 and TRBJ2-1; possibly TRBD1 for D (8 bases). Germline V lookup: CDR1 SGHRS, CDR2 YFSETQ. With 1 base removed from V and 8 bases from J, the gap between germline ends came to 13 bases. The CDR3 spans 14 residues. For the CDR3, the DNA is TGCGCCAGCAGCTTGAGGACAGGGAGGGATGAGCAGTTCTTC. It encodes CASSLRTGRDEQFF.

The gene calls are TRBV7-2 and TRBJ2-3; 12 nucleotides align to TRBD2. This CDR3 has 17 amino acids. With V trimmed by 5 bases and J by 0 bases, 6 bases remained unmatched. In germline, CDR1 is SGHTA, CDR2 FQGNSA. The CDR3: CASSQGLAGTSTDTQYF. Written as DNA, the CDR3 is TGTGCCAGCAGCCAAGGACTAGCGGGGACCAGCACAGATACGCAGTATTTT. Full variable domain (rest looked up from reference TRBV7-2 and TRBJ2-3): GAGVSQSPSNKVTEKGKDVELRCDPISGHTALYWYRQSLGQGLEFLIYFQGNSAPDKSGLPSDRFSAERTGGSVSTLTIQRTQQEDSAVYLCASSQGLAGTSTDTQYFGPGTRLTVL.

The chain carries TRBV27 and TRBJ1-3; no definite D call. This CDR3 has 18 residues. Germline values: CDR1 MNHEY, CDR2 SMNVEV (reference sequence). Trimming removed 2 bases at V and 5 bases at J, with 22 bases between. The CDR3 sequence is CASSLNARGGFSRNTIYF. The CDR3 region has the DNA TGTGCCAGCAGTTTAAATGCCCGGGGAGGGTTTTCACGAAACACCATATATTTT.

This rearrangement joins TRBV24-1 to TRBJ2-1, with D uncertain. Trimming left V 5 bases short and J 6 bases short, with 7 bases between. Germline values: CDR1 KGHDR, CDR2 SFDVKD. This CDR3 is 12 amino acids long. CDR3 residues: CATSVVPNEQFF. CDR3 coding DNA: TGTGCCACCAGTGTGGTGCCCAATGAGCAGTTCTTC.

This chain joins TRBV3-1 (or the pseudogene TRBV3-2) and TRBJ2-7, with a tentative D call TRBD2 (6 bases). The CDR3 runs to 16 residues. Germline CDR1 reads LGHDT; CDR2 reads YNNKEL (reference sequence). The ends were cut back, 1 base at V and 4 bases at J, with 17 bases in the middle. The CDR3 DNA is TGTGCCAGCAGCCAAGCCTTTACCGGGAGCGCTTACGAGCAGTACTTC. Protein product: CASSQAFTGSAYEQYF.

This clone was seen just once. J is TRBJ1-1 and V is TRBV19; 8 positions agree with TRBD1. The CDR3 consists of 15 residues. Per the germline V gene, CDR1 is LNHDA and CDR2 is SQIVND (reference sequence). The J segment lost 11 bases and the V segment lost 6 bases, leaving 17 bases of the junction unmatched. CDR3 DNA sequence: TGTGCCAGTAGCATCACACGGACGACTACAGGGGGGGCTTTCTTT. Its translation: CASSITRTTTGGAFF. The whole variable domain, remainder taken from reference TRBV19 and TRBJ1-1, is DGGITQSPKYLFRKEGQNVTLSCEQNLNHDAMYWYRQDPGQGLRLIYYSQIVNDFQKGDIAEGYSVSREKKESFPLTVTSAQKNPTAFYLCASSITRTTTGGAFFGQGTRLTVV.

This sequence joins TRBV6-8 and TRBJ2-7, with D possibly being TRBD1 or TRBD2 (6 bases each). V was shortened by 4 bases and J by 1 base, with 17 bases between the two germline ends. CDR3 length equals 16 residues. Looked up from germline, CDR1 is MNHGY and CDR2 is SAAAGT. CDR3: CASSFVMGGQSYEQYF. The CDR3, as DNA: TGTGCCAGCAGTTTTGTTATGGGGGGCCAATCCTACGAGCAGTACTTC.

This chain links TRBV5-1 with TRBJ1-4; TRBD1 is a possible D gene (5 bases). The CDR3 extends over 14 amino acids. Germline loops: CDR1 SGHRS, CDR2 YFSETQ. V gave up 4 bases and J gave up 2 bases, with 9 bases separating them. In DNA, the CDR3 is TGCGCCAGCAGCCCGGGACCGACTAATGAAAAACTGTTTTTT. Protein: CASSPGPTNEKLFF.

V and J are TRBV6-5 and TRBJ1-2; D might be TRBD1 (6 bases). CDR3 length: 13 residues. Germline CDR1 is MNHEY and CDR2 is SVGAGI. Trimming removed 10 bases at V and 5 bases at J, with 17 bases between. The CDR3 nucleotides are TGTGCCACATCAAGAGGGGGGGTGTATGGCTACACCTTC. Protein sequence: CATSRGGVYGYTF.

V gene TRBV7-9 combines with J gene TRBJ1-1; possible D gene TRBD1, 5 bases. This CDR3 spans 15 amino acids. Germline CDR1 is SEHNR and CDR2 is FQNEAQ (reference sequence). The ends were cut back, 1 base at V and 4 bases at J, with 13 bases in the middle. The CDR3 DNA follows: TGTGCCAGCAGCTTAGAAGTGCAGGGAGCCACTGAAGCTTTCTTT. Its translation is CASSLEVQGATEAFF.

The V and J genes are TRBV2 and TRBJ1-6, with 7 bases matching TRBD1. The germline CDR1 and CDR2 sequences are SNHLY and FYNNEI. This CDR3 contains 12 residues. V shed 5 bases and J 9 bases; nucleotides not matched to a gene: 1. The CDR3 DNA reads as TGTGCCAGCAGTACAGGGGCTTCACCCCTCCACTTT. Translation: CASSTGASPLHF. The complete variable domain, with remaining parts taken from reference TRBV2 and TRBJ1-6, reads EPEVTQTPSHQVTQMGQEVILRCVPISNHLYFYWYRQILGQKVEFLVSFYNNEISEKSEIFDDQFSVERPDGSNFTLKIRSTKLEDSAMYFCASSTGASPLHFGNGTRLTVT.

The V and J genes are TRBV29-1 and TRBJ1-2; TRBD1 is a possible D gene (6 bases). The CDR3 is 12 residues long. V dropped 4 bases and J dropped 3 bases, with 9 bases sitting between them. Germline CDR1 and CDR2: SQVTM and ANQGSEA. The CDR3 DNA sequence: TGCAGCGTTGGGACAGCCCACTATGGCTACACCTTC. Translation: CSVGTAHYGYTF.